This T cell receptor (beta chain) was recorded in a study of blood T cell repertoires in COVID-19. Method: immunoSEQ multiplex PCR; TCRdb's copy keeps in-frame clones and lacks some. Of 150,000 or so clones in the sample, more than 80% were seen once. Either two negative PCRs, clearance, or symptom resolution qualified Cohort 3 donors as recovered. The CDR3 contains 16 residues. Germline-derived CDR1 and CDR2 are MNHNS and SASEGT. V shed 1 base, J shed 2 bases, and the junction held 4 bases outside the gene matches. Sequenced sample: PBMCs or T cells enriched from blood (not recorded which). The sequence was obtained from a man aged 50-60 years who had recovered from COVID-19. The genes are TRBV6-1 and TRBJ1-5; TRBD1 matches 8 bases. CDR3 sequence (DNA): TGTGCCAGCAGTGAAGAACCAGGGGGCGGCAATCAGCCCCAGCATTTT. Translation gives CASSEEPGGGNQPQHF.